A selection of T cell receptor beta chains follows, all from one sample in a study of graft-versus-host responses after intestinal transplantation. TCRdb's table, derived via immunoSEQ multiplex PCR, lists solely in-frame clones and lacks some. The table lists approximately 100,000 clones, approximately 94% of them singletons. What these receptors recognize is not known. Sequences were derived from unstimulated CD8+ T cells sorted from spleen or lymph node cells, sampled before intestinal transplant. The receptors here all came from a human donor who received an intestinal transplant. Both conserved end residues are part of each CDR3. D genes are given only for firm matches. Size is stated for part of the rows, as once, few or many counts, or as a class when the clone is expanded.

CDR3nt: TGTGCCAGCTCACACCGACTGGCCAGCGGGGGGGTCCTGGTGCTTGGGGCCAACGTCCTGACTTTC
CDR3aa: CASSHRLASGGVLVLGANVLTF
j_gene: TRBJ2-6
v_gene: TRBV18
d_gene: TRBD2
abundance: .

CDR3nt: TGTGCCAGCAGTTACTTGGGGGGGGCCGGGGAGCTGTTTTTT
CDR3aa: CASSYLGGAGELFF
j_gene: TRBJ2-2
v_gene: TRBV6-6
d_gene: TRBD2
abundance: .

CDR3nt: TGTGCCAGCAGCCGGGCGGAGTATGGCTACACCTTC
CDR3aa: CASSRAEYGYTF
j_gene: TRBJ1-2
v_gene: TRBV5-5
d_gene: .
abundance: once

CDR3nt: TGTGCCAGCAGTAGCGGGGGTGACCAAGAGACCCAGTACTTC
CDR3aa: CASSSGGDQETQYF
j_gene: TRBJ2-5
v_gene: TRBV9
d_gene: TRBD2
abundance: .

CDR3nt: TGTGCCAGCAGCGTAGGTGAAATGAACACTGAAGCTTTCTTT
CDR3aa: CASSVGEMNTEAFF
j_gene: TRBJ1-1
v_gene: TRBV9
d_gene: .
abundance: .

CDR3nt: TGTGCCAGTAGCCCGAGAATCAACAGGGCCAATATGAACACTGAAGCTTTCTTT
CDR3aa: CASSPRINRANMNTEAFF
j_gene: TRBJ1-1
v_gene: TRBV19
d_gene: .
abundance: .

CDR3nt: TGTGCCAGCAGCTTGGAGGGGAACACTGAAGCTTTCTTT
CDR3aa: CASSLEGNTEAFF
j_gene: TRBJ1-1
v_gene: TRBV5-8
d_gene: .
abundance: .

CDR3nt: TGTGCCAGCCACGTCGGTCCCTCCTACGAGCAGTACTTC
CDR3aa: CASHVGPSYEQYF
j_gene: TRBJ2-7
v_gene: TRBV6-6
d_gene: .
abundance: .

CDR3nt: TGTGCCAGCAGCTTATGGGGTAATCGGACTGAAGCTTTCTTT
CDR3aa: CASSLWGNRTEAFF
j_gene: TRBJ1-1
v_gene: TRBV13
d_gene: .
abundance: .

CDR3nt: TGTGCCAGCAGCTTGTGGAGCTACGAGCAGTACTTC
CDR3aa: CASSLWSYEQYF
j_gene: TRBJ2-7
v_gene: TRBV5-4
d_gene: .
abundance: .

CDR3nt: TGTGCCAGCAGTTTCAATTGGCTAGCTGGCAATGAGCAGTTCTTC
CDR3aa: CASSFNWLAGNEQFF
j_gene: TRBJ2-1
v_gene: TRBV27
d_gene: .
abundance: .

CDR3nt: TGTGCCAGCAGTTACTCCCTCGGGGGGTCCACAGATACGCAGTATTTT
CDR3aa: CASSYSLGGSTDTQYF
j_gene: TRBJ2-3
v_gene: TRBV6-5
d_gene: TRBD2
abundance: .

CDR3nt: TGTGCCAGCAGCGTCGAGACAGGGGGGGCCTACGAGCAGTACTTC
CDR3aa: CASSVETGGAYEQYF
j_gene: TRBJ2-7
v_gene: TRBV6-1
d_gene: TRBD1
abundance: .

CDR3nt: TGTGCCAGTAGTATAGGCGGGATCACAGGGGCCTATGGCTACACCTTC
CDR3aa: CASSIGGITGAYGYTF
j_gene: TRBJ1-2
v_gene: TRBV19
d_gene: TRBD1
abundance: once

CDR3nt: TGCGCCTCGGTACGGACCGTGGGAGGGCAAGAGACCCAGTACTTC
CDR3aa: CASVRTVGGQETQYF
j_gene: TRBJ2-5
v_gene: TRBV4-1
d_gene: TRBD2
abundance: .

CDR3nt: TGCGCCAGCAGCTTGACAGGGAAAGCTTTCTTT
CDR3aa: CASSLTGKAFF
j_gene: TRBJ1-1
v_gene: TRBV5-1
d_gene: .
abundance: .

CDR3nt: TGTGCCAGCAGCTTAGATTCACCCCTCCACTTT
CDR3aa: CASSLDSPLHF
j_gene: TRBJ1-6
v_gene: TRBV7-9
d_gene: .
abundance: .

CDR3nt: TGTGCCAGTAGCGCCTCAGGGACCGGGGAGCTGTTTTTT
CDR3aa: CASSASGTGELFF
j_gene: TRBJ2-2
v_gene: TRBV19
d_gene: .
abundance: once

CDR3nt: TGTGCCAGCCGGCCCGTAGTTAACACCGGGGAGCTGTTTTTT
CDR3aa: CASRPVVNTGELFF
j_gene: TRBJ2-2
v_gene: TRBV2
d_gene: .
abundance: .

CDR3nt: TGTGCCAGCAGAAGGACTAGCGGGGGGGTCCAAGAGACCCAGTACTTC
CDR3aa: CASRRTSGGVQETQYF
j_gene: TRBJ2-5
v_gene: TRBV7-9
d_gene: TRBD2
abundance: .

CDR3nt: TGTGCCAGCAGTGAATACCAGGGGAGCTTTGATAATTCACCCCTCCACTTT
CDR3aa: CASSEYQGSFDNSPLHF
j_gene: TRBJ1-6
v_gene: TRBV25-1
d_gene: .
abundance: .

CDR3nt: TGCGCCAGCACCACCCGAAGGGGGGGAGATGGCTACACCTTC
CDR3aa: CASTTRRGGDGYTF
j_gene: TRBJ1-2
v_gene: TRBV10-2
d_gene: .
abundance: once

CDR3nt: TGTGCCAGCAGTCCCTCGACAGGTGTTGAGCAGTTCTTC
CDR3aa: CASSPSTGVEQFF
j_gene: TRBJ2-1
v_gene: TRBV27
d_gene: .
abundance: .

CDR3nt: TGTGCCAGTAGTATTCTCGATGCTAGCAATCAGCCCCAGCATTTT
CDR3aa: CASSILDASNQPQHF
j_gene: TRBJ1-5
v_gene: TRBV19
d_gene: .
abundance: .

CDR3nt: TGTGCCAGCAGAATCACTGAAGCTTTCTTT
CDR3aa: CASRITEAFF
j_gene: TRBJ1-1
v_gene: TRBV2
d_gene: .
abundance: .

CDR3nt: TGTGCCAGAAGAGGGGGGCCCGTCTCTGGGGCCAACGTCCTGACTTTC
CDR3aa: CARRGGPVSGANVLTF
j_gene: TRBJ2-6
v_gene: TRBV6-4
d_gene: .
abundance: .

CDR3nt: TGTGCCAGCAGTTTGTCCGGGACAGGAACCACCTACGAGCAGTACTTC
CDR3aa: CASSLSGTGTTYEQYF
j_gene: TRBJ2-7
v_gene: TRBV27
d_gene: TRBD1
abundance: .

CDR3nt: TGCGCCAGCAGCCACTTACAGGGAAGGGGTGAAAAACTGTTTTTT
CDR3aa: CASSHLQGRGEKLFF
j_gene: TRBJ1-4
v_gene: TRBV4-1
d_gene: .
abundance: .

CDR3nt: TGCGCCAGCAGCTTTCCAGGGGAAAGCTATGGCTACACCTTC
CDR3aa: CASSFPGESYGYTF
j_gene: TRBJ1-2
v_gene: TRBV5-1
d_gene: .
abundance: .

CDR3nt: TGTGCCAGCAGCTTAGATCACTATGGCTACACCTTC
CDR3aa: CASSLDHYGYTF
j_gene: TRBJ1-2
v_gene: TRBV7-8
d_gene: .
abundance: .

CDR3nt: TGTGCCAGCAGTTATGGGGCCTCCTACGAGCAGTACTTC
CDR3aa: CASSYGASYEQYF
j_gene: TRBJ2-7
v_gene: TRBV27
d_gene: .
abundance: .

CDR3nt: TGTGCCAGCAGTGAATGGGACAGGGGAGTGTGGGTAGCTTTCTTT
CDR3aa: CASSEWDRGVWVAFF
j_gene: TRBJ1-1
v_gene: TRBV25-1
d_gene: TRBD1
abundance: .

CDR3nt: TGTGCCACCAGCAGAGTCGGCTCGGAAGCTTTCTTT
CDR3aa: CATSRVGSEAFF
j_gene: TRBJ1-1
v_gene: TRBV15
d_gene: .
abundance: once

CDR3nt: TGTGCCAGCAGCTTCCGGATCCTGGGGACTATGAACACTGAAGCTTTCTTT
CDR3aa: CASSFRILGTMNTEAFF
j_gene: TRBJ1-1
v_gene: TRBV7-8
d_gene: .
abundance: once

CDR3nt: TGTGCCAGTGCAGGGGGCCCAACTTACGATGTAGATACGCAGTATTTT
CDR3aa: CASAGGPTYDVDTQYF
j_gene: TRBJ2-3
v_gene: TRBV19
d_gene: TRBD1
abundance: .

CDR3nt: TGCAGCGTCGGCCTCACAGATACGCAGTATTTT
CDR3aa: CSVGLTDTQYF
j_gene: TRBJ2-3
v_gene: TRBV29-1
d_gene: .
abundance: .

CDR3nt: TGTGCCAGCAGCTTAGACGAGGGTAAGGGAGCAACTAATGAAAAACTGTTTTTT
CDR3aa: CASSLDEGKGATNEKLFF
j_gene: TRBJ1-4
v_gene: TRBV7-9
d_gene: .
abundance: .

CDR3nt: TGTGCCAGCAGCCGTCAGGGGCTACCGCGGGGGGAGACCCAGTACTTC
CDR3aa: CASSRQGLPRGETQYF
j_gene: TRBJ2-5
v_gene: TRBV11-3
d_gene: .
abundance: once

CDR3nt: TGTGCCAGCAGCTTATCCTACGAGCAGTACTTC
CDR3aa: CASSLSYEQYF
j_gene: TRBJ2-7
v_gene: TRBV7-8
d_gene: .
abundance: .

CDR3nt: TGTGCCCCACTGTATGGGGACACTGAAGCTTTCTTT
CDR3aa: CAPLYGDTEAFF
j_gene: TRBJ1-1
v_gene: TRBV2
d_gene: .
abundance: .

CDR3nt: TGTGCAGGTAGCGGCCCTTACAATGAGCAGTTCTTC
CDR3aa: CAGSGPYNEQFF
j_gene: TRBJ2-1
v_gene: TRBV7-8
d_gene: .
abundance: .

CDR3nt: TGTGCCAGCAGCTTAATTCTTCGGGGGCGCAGCAATCAGCCCCAGCATTTT
CDR3aa: CASSLILRGRSNQPQHF
j_gene: TRBJ1-5
v_gene: TRBV7-9
d_gene: .
abundance: .

CDR3nt: TGTGCCAGCAGCGTAGTGGCGGGGTCCTACAATGAGCAGTTCTTC
CDR3aa: CASSVVAGSYNEQFF
j_gene: TRBJ2-1
v_gene: TRBV9
d_gene: .
abundance: .

CDR3nt: TGTGCCAGCAGCTTGGGTGACTTTTATACTGAAGCTTTCTTT
CDR3aa: CASSLGDFYTEAFF
j_gene: TRBJ1-1
v_gene: TRBV11-2
d_gene: .
abundance: .

CDR3nt: TGTGCCAGCAGCCTGGACAATTCGCAAGAGACCCAGTACTTC
CDR3aa: CASSLDNSQETQYF
j_gene: TRBJ2-5
v_gene: TRBV5-4
d_gene: .
abundance: .

CDR3nt: TGTGCCACCAGCTTACTAGCGGATAGCACAGATACGCAGTATTTT
CDR3aa: CATSLLADSTDTQYF
j_gene: TRBJ2-3
v_gene: TRBV15
d_gene: TRBD2
abundance: .

CDR3nt: TGTGCCACCAGGAAGGGGGCGGGGACCCAGTACTTC
CDR3aa: CATRKGAGTQYF
j_gene: TRBJ2-5
v_gene: TRBV15
d_gene: TRBD1
abundance: .

CDR3nt: TGTGCCAGCAGCGGGGGGGGCGGGCGCGGGGCAGATACGCAGTATTTT
CDR3aa: CASSGGGGRGADTQYF
j_gene: TRBJ2-3
v_gene: TRBV9
d_gene: .
abundance: .

CDR3nt: TGTGCCAGCAGTGAAGTCGTGGGCGGCAGCTCCTACGAGCAGTACTTC
CDR3aa: CASSEVVGGSSYEQYF
j_gene: TRBJ2-7
v_gene: TRBV6-1
d_gene: .
abundance: once

CDR3nt: TGTGCCAGCAGCTTAGATGCCGGGACTGAAGCTTTCTTT
CDR3aa: CASSLDAGTEAFF
j_gene: TRBJ1-1
v_gene: TRBV7-9
d_gene: .
abundance: .

CDR3nt: TGTGCCAGCAGCTTGGCCGGGGGGGGGAGCACAGATACGCAGTATTTT
CDR3aa: CASSLAGGGSTDTQYF
j_gene: TRBJ2-3
v_gene: TRBV5-6
d_gene: TRBD2
abundance: .

CDR3nt: TGTGCCAGCTCTTGGGGACAGGGGCTCCTCCAATCCTTGAACACTGAAGCTTTCTTT
CDR3aa: CASSWGQGLLQSLNTEAFF
j_gene: TRBJ1-1
v_gene: TRBV2
d_gene: TRBD1
abundance: .

CDR3nt: TGTGCCAGCAGTGAAGAGGCTCCCTACGAGCAGTACTTC
CDR3aa: CASSEEAPYEQYF
j_gene: TRBJ2-7
v_gene: TRBV2
d_gene: .
abundance: .